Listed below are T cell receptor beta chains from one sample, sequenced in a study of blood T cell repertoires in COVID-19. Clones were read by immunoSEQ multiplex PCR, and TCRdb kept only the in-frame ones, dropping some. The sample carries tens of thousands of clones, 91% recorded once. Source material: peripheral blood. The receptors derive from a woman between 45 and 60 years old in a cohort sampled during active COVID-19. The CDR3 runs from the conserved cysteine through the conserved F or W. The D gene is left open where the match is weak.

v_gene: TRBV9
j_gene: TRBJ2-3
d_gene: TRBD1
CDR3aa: CASSVYRGLGADTQYF
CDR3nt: TGTGCCAGCAGCGTATACAGGGGGCTGGGTGCAGATACGCAGTATTTT

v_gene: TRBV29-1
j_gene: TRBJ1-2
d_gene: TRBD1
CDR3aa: CSVGPRTGAAGYTF
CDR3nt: TGCAGCGTTGGCCCGCGGACAGGGGCGGCTGGCTACACCTTC

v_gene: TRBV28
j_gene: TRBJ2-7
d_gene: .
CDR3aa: CASRTGASSYEQYF
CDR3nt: TGTGCCAGCAGGACGGGAGCAAGCTCCTACGAGCAGTACTTC

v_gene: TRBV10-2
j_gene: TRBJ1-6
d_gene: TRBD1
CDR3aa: CASSEWGQGSSSPLHF
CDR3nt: TGCGCCAGCAGTGAGTGGGGACAGGGGTCTAGTTCACCCCTCCACTTT

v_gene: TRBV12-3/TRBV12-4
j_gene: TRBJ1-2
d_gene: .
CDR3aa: CASSLGRKYGYTF
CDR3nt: TGTGCCAGCAGCTTAGGCAGGAAATATGGCTACACCTTC

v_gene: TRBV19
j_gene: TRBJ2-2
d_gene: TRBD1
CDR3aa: CASSIKGQGKTGELFF
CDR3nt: TGTGCCAGTAGTATTAAAGGACAGGGGAAAACCGGGGAGCTGTTTTTT

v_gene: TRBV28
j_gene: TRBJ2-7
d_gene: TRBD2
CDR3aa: CASSPPGLAPYEQYF
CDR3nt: TGTGCCAGCAGTCCCCCGGGACTAGCCCCCTACGAGCAGTACTTC

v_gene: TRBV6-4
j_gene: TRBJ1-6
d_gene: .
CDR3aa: CASSEGTRNSPLHF
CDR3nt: TGTGCCAGCAGTGAAGGCACGCGGAATTCACCCCTCCACTTT

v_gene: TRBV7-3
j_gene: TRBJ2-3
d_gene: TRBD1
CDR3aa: CASSLRGTGVGKDTQYF
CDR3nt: TGTGCCAGCAGCTTAAGGGGGACAGGGGTTGGAAAAGATACGCAGTATTTT

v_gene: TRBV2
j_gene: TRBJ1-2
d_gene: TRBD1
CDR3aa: CASSEATGGNYGYTF
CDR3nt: TGTGCCAGCAGTGAAGCGACAGGGGGCAACTATGGCTACACCTTC

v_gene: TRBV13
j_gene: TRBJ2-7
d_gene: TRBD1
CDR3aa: CASSLGDRDEQYF
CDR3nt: TGTGCCAGCAGCTTAGGCGACAGGGACGAGCAGTACTTC

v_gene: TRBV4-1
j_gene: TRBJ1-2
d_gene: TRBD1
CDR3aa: CASSQVGGQIYGYTF
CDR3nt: TGCGCCAGCAGCCAAGTTGGGGGACAGATCTATGGCTACACCTTC

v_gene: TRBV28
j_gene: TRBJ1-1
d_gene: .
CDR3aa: CASSPGVNTEAFF
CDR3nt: TGTGCCAGCAGTCCGGGGGTGAACACTGAAGCTTTCTTT

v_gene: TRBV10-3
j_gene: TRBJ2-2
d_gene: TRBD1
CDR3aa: CAIRGQDSTGELFF
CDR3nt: TGTGCCATCAGAGGACAGGATTCCACCGGGGAGCTGTTTTTT

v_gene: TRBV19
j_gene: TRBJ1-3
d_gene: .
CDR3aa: CASSSVRISSGNTIYF
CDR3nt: TGTGCCAGTAGTTCGGTACGAATAAGCTCTGGAAACACCATATATTTT

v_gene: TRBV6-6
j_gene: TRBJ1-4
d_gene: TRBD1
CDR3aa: CASSSQGEKEKLFF
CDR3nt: TGTGCCAGCAGCTCCCAGGGGGAGAAGGAAAAACTGTTTTTT

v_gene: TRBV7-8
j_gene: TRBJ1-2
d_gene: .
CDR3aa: CASSLVVADYGYTF
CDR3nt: TGTGCCAGCAGCTTAGTTGTAGCGGACTATGGCTACACCTTC

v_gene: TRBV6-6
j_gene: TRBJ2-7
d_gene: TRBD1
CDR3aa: CATETKTGGSYEQYF
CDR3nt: TGTGCCACCGAGACCAAGACAGGGGGGTCCTACGAGCAGTACTTC

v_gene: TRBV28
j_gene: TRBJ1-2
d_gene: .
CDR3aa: CASSSTSGQYYGYTF
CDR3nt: TGTGCCAGCAGTTCCACCTCCGGACAGTACTATGGCTACACCTTC

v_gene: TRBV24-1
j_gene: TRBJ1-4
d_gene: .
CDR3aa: CATSDPTPGRGEKLFF
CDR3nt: TGTGCCACCAGTGATCCTACCCCGGGGAGGGGTGAAAAACTGTTTTTT

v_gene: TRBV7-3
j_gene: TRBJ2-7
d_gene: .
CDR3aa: CASSFNSAYEQYF
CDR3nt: TGTGCCAGCAGTTTTAATAGCGCCTACGAGCAGTACTTC

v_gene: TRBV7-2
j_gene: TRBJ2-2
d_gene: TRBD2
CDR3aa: CASSLAGTRNTGELFF
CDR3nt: TGTGCCAGCAGCTTAGCCGGGACTAGGAACACCGGGGAGCTGTTTTTT

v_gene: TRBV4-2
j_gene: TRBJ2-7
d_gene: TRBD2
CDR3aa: CASSQTSGGAPYEQYF
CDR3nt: TGTGCCAGCAGCCAAACTAGCGGGGGGGCCCCCTACGAGCAGTACTTC